A selection of T cell receptor beta chains follows, all from one sample in a study of shared clonotypes between healthy human individuals. Some clones are missing from TCRdb's copy, which holds only in-frame ones; the method was immunoSEQ multiplex PCR. The sample includes about 2.3 million clones, 85% to 95% of them seen just once. The sequenced sample was naive CD4+ T cells from PBMCs. The receptors were sampled from a man between 18 and 29 years old in good health. Some clones in this sample may be carry-over from other donors' samples. The CDR3 runs from the conserved cysteine through the conserved F or W. D genes are given only for firm matches. Where a row states a size, it is once, few, many or the class of an expanded clone; other rows omit it.

>NA|NA|TRBJ2-4|TRBV28
TGTGCCACTCGACAGAAGTTAGCCCCCAAAAACATTCAGTACTTC
CATRQKLAPKNIQYF
>TRBD2|NA|TRBJ2-7|TRBV7-2
TGTGCCAGCAGCTTCGCCACTAGCGGGAAGTACTTC
CASSFATSGKYF
>NA|NA|TRBJ2-1|TRBV9
TGTGCCAGCAGCGTAGCACAAACCGGCGGGTTTGAGCAGTTCTTC
CASSVAQTGGFEQFF
>NA|NA|TRBJ1-4|TRBV9
TGTGCCAGCAGCGCCTGGTACCCTGGAAGAGGCGTAAGTGAAAAACTGTTTTTT
CASSAWYPGRGVSEKLFF
>NA|NA|TRBJ1-3|TRBV7-8
TGTGCCAGCAGCTTGATGGCAGCTGGAAACACCATATATTTT
CASSLMAAGNTIYF
>NA|NA|TRBJ2-7|TRBV28
TGTGCCAGCAGGAATGGGGAGAAAGTCTACGAGCAGTACTTC
CASRNGEKVYEQYF
>TRBD2|NA|TRBJ2-1|TRBV6-1
TGTGCCAGCAGTGAAGCGGGACTAGCGGGTATCTCCTACAATGAGCAGTTCTTC
CASSEAGLAGISYNEQFF
>TRBD1|NA|TRBJ1-5|TRBV6-4
TGTGCCAGCAGTGACTCCACTAGGACAGGTCGAGGTCCGGAGGTGAATCAGCCCCAGCATTTT
CASSDSTRTGRGPEVNQPQHF
>TRBD1|NA|TRBJ2-2|TRBV28
TGTGCCAGTCGGGGACAGGGGAGGTCGGGGGAGCTGTTTTTT
CASRGQGRSGELFF
>TRBD2|once|TRBJ2-7|TRBV27
TGTGCCAGCAGTTTTTCGGGACTAGCGGCCTCCTACGAGCAGTACTTC
CASSFSGLAASYEQYF
>TRBD2|NA|TRBJ2-5|TRBV9
TGTGCCAGCAGCCCTTCTTCGGGACTAGTAGCTCAGACCCAGTACTTC
CASSPSSGLVAQTQYF
>TRBD1|once|TRBJ1-2|TRBV6-4
TGTGCCAGCAGGGGACCCGGACAGGACTCCGGCTACACCTTC
CASRGPGQDSGYTF
>NA|NA|TRBJ1-3|TRBV4-1
TGCGCCAGCAGCCTCGGAATGGGACCTGGAAACACCATATATTTT
CASSLGMGPGNTIYF
>NA|NA|TRBJ1-2|TRBV28
TGTGCCAGCACCGGGCTCTATGGCTACACCTTC
CASTGLYGYTF
>NA|once|TRBJ2-1|TRBV6-6
TGTGCCAGTTTTCAGGGGTTAAGCAATGAGCAGTTCTTC
CASFQGLSNEQFF
>TRBD2|NA|TRBJ2-1|TRBV9
TGTGCCAGCAGCCAGGGACTAGGGGCAGGGAATGAGCAGTTCTTC
CASSQGLGAGNEQFF
>NA|NA|TRBJ1-1|TRBV28
TGTGCCAGCAGTCGCCTTGTCTCAGGGAGAGCTTTCTTT
CASSRLVSGRAFF
>NA|NA|TRBJ1-2|TRBV5-8
TGTGCCAGCAGTTGGGACACCGGGGAACGCTCGTATGGCTACACCTTC
CASSWDTGERSYGYTF
>TRBD1|NA|TRBJ2-7|TRBV19
TGTGCCAGTAGTAATCGACAGGGGTGGTCGTTCTACGAGCAGTACTTC
CASSNRQGWSFYEQYF
>NA|NA|TRBJ2-1|TRBV2
TGTGCCAGCAGGGAGAGAGCGGACTCCTACAATGAGCAGTTCTTC
CASRERADSYNEQFF
>TRBD1|NA|TRBJ2-4|TRBV27
TGTGCCAGCAGTCCAATGGGACAGGGGGCAACGCACATTCAGTACTTC
CASSPMGQGATHIQYF
>NA|NA|TRBJ1-1|TRBV5-1
TGCGCCAGCAGCTTGGACAGGGTGACCTCCGGAACTGAAGCTTTCTTT
CASSLDRVTSGTEAFF
>TRBD2|NA|TRBJ2-5|TRBV5-1
TGCGCCAGCAGTATGAGACTAGCGGGAGGGGGTTCGGAGACCCAGTACTTC
CASSMRLAGGGSETQYF
>NA|NA|TRBJ2-1|TRBV5-1
TGCGCCAGCAGCCGTAGCGGTACCTCCTACAATGAGCAGTTCTTC
CASSRSGTSYNEQFF
>NA|few|TRBJ1-5|TRBV6-6
TGTGCCAGCAGCAGAGGGACAAACAATCAGCCCCAGCATTTT
CASSRGTNNQPQHF
>NA|few|TRBJ1-1|TRBV7-3
TGTGCCAGCAGCCGGAGGAGTGGCACTGAAGCTTTCTTT
CASSRRSGTEAFF
>TRBD2|NA|TRBJ2-3|TRBV9
TGTGCCAGCAGCGTAGGGGGACTAGCCGCAGATACGCAGTATTTT
CASSVGGLAADTQYF
>TRBD2|once|TRBJ2-1|TRBV6-5
TGTGCCAGCAGTTACCGGGGACTAGCAGGCAATGAGCAGTTCTTC
CASSYRGLAGNEQFF
>NA|NA|TRBJ1-2|TRBV19
TGTGCCAGTAGTATGAGGGCGGACTATGGCTACACCTTC
CASSMRADYGYTF
>NA|once|TRBJ2-3|TRBV7-9
TGTGCCAGCAGCTTATATCGTCCGAGAGACGCCACAGATACGCAGTATTTT
CASSLYRPRDATDTQYF
>NA|NA|TRBJ1-2|TRBV6-5
TGTGCCAGCAGTTACTTGGGGGTGAAGGGCTACACCTTC
CASSYLGVKGYTF
>NA|NA|TRBJ2-7|TRBV5-4
TGTGCCAGCAGCTTGGATCGGGGACCCTACGAGCAGTACTTC
CASSLDRGPYEQYF
>TRBD2|once|TRBJ2-1|TRBV4-2
TGTGCCAGCAGCCAAGATCACCGGGGGGATTACAATGAGCAGTTCTTC
CASSQDHRGDYNEQFF
>NA|NA|TRBJ2-6|TRBV5-1
TGCGCCAGCAGCTTAGGCGGGAACTCTGGGGCCAACGTCCTGACTTTC
CASSLGGNSGANVLTF
>NA|NA|TRBJ2-7|TRBV28
TGTGCCAGCAGTTTATTAGCAGGGGCCTACGAGCAGTACTTC
CASSLLAGAYEQYF
>TRBD2|few|TRBJ2-1|TRBV7-6
TGTGCCAGCAGCTTAGAACGGGAGGGCCGCAATGAGCAGTTCTTC
CASSLEREGRNEQFF
>TRBD1|NA|TRBJ1-2|TRBV6-5
TGTGCCAGCAGTCTTGACAGGGGGCTTCTTGGCTACACCTTC
CASSLDRGLLGYTF
>NA|NA|TRBJ2-1|TRBV7-3
TGTGCCAGCAGCTTAACGCGGGATGGTGAGCAGTTCTTC
CASSLTRDGEQFF
>TRBD2|once|TRBJ2-7|TRBV11-1
TGTGCCAGCACCCGAACCCAGACCAGCGGGAGTAGGTACGAGCAGTACTTC
CASTRTQTSGSRYEQYF
>TRBD2|NA|TRBJ2-7|TRBV7-9
TGTGCCAGCAGCCCGGGTAGCGGGAGGAACGAGCAGTACTTC
CASSPGSGRNEQYF
>TRBD1|NA|TRBJ1-2|TRBV6-1
TGTGCCAGCAGAGTTGGGGGACAGGGGGGCTATGGCTACACCTTC
CASRVGGQGGYGYTF
>NA|NA|TRBJ1-1|TRBV4-1
TGCGCCAGCAGCCAATGGCAGGGTATCACTGAAGCTTTCTTT
CASSQWQGITEAFF
>TRBD2|NA|TRBJ2-5|TRBV15
TGTGCCACCAGCAGAGATCAGGAATTTTCGTTAGCGGGAGGGCCGGGAGAGACCCAGTACTTC
CATSRDQEFSLAGGPGETQYF